These 26 T cell receptor beta chains share one sample of origin, sequenced in a study of beta chain features in type 1 diabetes. The whole isolated RNA underwent reverse transcription, so sequencing captured expressed TCRB transcripts. TCRdb's copy holds only in-frame clones and misses some; the assay was immunoSEQ multiplex PCR. The sample consists of some 900,000 clones, 17% of them appearing once. Sequencing was carried out using naive CD4+ T cells from blood. The source of these receptors is a woman under 30 in good health.

V usage is TRBV9 and J usage is TRBJ2-3, with D perhaps TRBD2 (5 bases). The CDR3 extends over 15 amino acids. Germline CDR1 SGDLS, CDR2 YYNGEE. V shed 4 bases and J shed 6 bases, with 18 bases lying between them. In DNA, the CDR3 is TGTGCCAGCAGCCCTCGGGGTGATCCCCCGGATACGCAGTATTTT. This sequence encodes CASSPRGDPPDTQYF.

This chain connects TRBV6-5 to TRBJ1-1; the D is unclear. The germline gives CDR1 MNHEY, CDR2 SVGAGI. With 0 bases removed from V and 5 bases from J, the gap between germline ends came to 13 bases. The CDR3 runs to 15 residues. For the CDR3, the DNA is TGTGCCAGCAGTTACTCTCGGGCGCAGGCTACTGAAGCTTTCTTT. This sequence encodes CASSYSRAQATEAFF.

J is TRBJ2-7 and V is TRBV5-4; 11 nucleotides agree with TRBD2. V gave up 4 bases and J gave up 6 bases; unmatched junction bases: 12. The V gene's germline CDR1 is SGHNT and CDR2 YYREEE (reference sequence). CDR3 size: 16 residues. The CDR3 is CASSPGTSGVRGEQYF. The DNA of the CDR3 is TGTGCCAGCAGCCCAGGGACTAGCGGAGTGAGGGGCGAGCAGTACTTC.

The CDR3 DNA follows: TGTGCCAGCAGCCAGGAGGGGAGCACAGATACGCAGTATTTT. This encodes CASSQEGSTDTQYF. The chain recombines TRBV7-3 with TRBJ2-3, with D possibly matching TRBD2 (6 bases). Trimming removed 5 bases at V and 0 bases at J, with 9 bases between. CDR1 SGHTA and CDR2 FQGTGA come from the germline V gene. The CDR3 is 14 amino acids.

The chain uses TRBV11-2 and TRBJ2-5; D assignment may be TRBD1 or TRBD2 (6 bases each). Trimming pared 5 bases from V and 4 bases from J, leaving 20 bases between. Germline values: CDR1 SGHAT, CDR2 FQNNGV. The CDR3 extends over 16 amino acids. The CDR3 DNA follows: TGTGCCAGCAGCCTTAGGGACACCCGGAGGGGAGAGACCCAGTACTTC. Translating it yields CASSLRDTRRGETQYF.

The chain has TRBV6-6 and TRBJ2-3; no definite D call. The CDR3 runs 14 residues. Germline V gives CDR1 MNHNY, CDR2 SVGAGI (reference sequence). V gave up 2 bases and J gave up 0 bases, with 6 bases separating them. CDR3 region: CASSYDTSTDTQYF. The CDR3 coding sequence is TGTGCCAGCAGTTACGATACTAGCACAGATACGCAGTATTTT.

The chain links TRBV9 to TRBJ2-1, with 7 bases lining up with TRBD2. Germline V gene data show CDR1 as SGDLS and CDR2 as YYNGEE. V shed 3 bases and J 8 bases; nucleotides not matched to a gene: 17. The CDR3 is 17 amino acids. The CDR3 spells CASSAGRAGVPPYEQFF. CDR3 nucleotides: TGTGCCAGCAGCGCGGGGAGGGCGGGAGTGCCTCCATATGAGCAGTTCTTC.

This clone was seen only a few times. The V call is TRBV2, the J call TRBJ1-1, with 8 bases matching TRBD1. Trimming removed 6 bases from V and 6 bases from J; junction bases left unmatched: 9. The CDR3 covers 14 residues. Germline lookup yields CDR1 SNHLY and CDR2 FYNNEI. As DNA, the CDR3 is TGTGCCAGCAGCGATTGGACAGGGACTGCTGAAGCTTTCTTT. Its protein product is CASSDWTGTAEAFF.

This chain connects TRBV7-2 to TRBJ2-7; 11 positions agree with TRBD2. Germline V lookup: CDR1 SGHTA, CDR2 FQGNSA. V shed 4 bases and J 2 bases; nucleotides not matched to a gene: 4. This CDR3 is 15 amino acids long. The CDR3 is CASSSGLAGPYEQYF. The CDR3 nucleotides read TGTGCCAGCAGCTCCGGACTAGCGGGCCCCTACGAGCAGTACTTC.

In its sample, this clone was seen a few times. The rearrangement joins TRBV18 to TRBJ2-3, with D perhaps matching TRBD2 (6 bases). There are 14 residues in the CDR3. In germline, CDR1 is KGHSH, CDR2 LQKENI. V gave up 8 bases and J gave up 0 bases, with 12 bases separating them. CDR3 nucleotides: TGTGCCAGCCGACTAGTGGGGAGCACAGATACGCAGTATTTT. Translating it yields CASRLVGSTDTQYF.

This clone turned up a few times. The chain has TRBV7-8 and TRBJ2-7, with 8 bases aligning to TRBD2. This CDR3 is 14 amino acids long. V lost 3 bases and J lost 6; bases outside the gene matches: 7. Germline CDR1 reads SGHVS; CDR2 reads FQNEAQ. CDR3 in amino acids: CASSFAPTSGEQYF. CDR3 DNA: TGTGCCAGCAGCTTCGCCCCAACTAGCGGCGAGCAGTACTTC.

The chain has TRBV19 and TRBJ2-2, with no clear D. Germline CDR1 and CDR2: LNHDA and SQIVND (reference sequence). Trimming left V 4 bases short and J 1 base short, with 4 bases between. The CDR3 consists of 13 residues. The CDR3 loop is CASSTRNTGELFF. The CDR3 nucleotides are TGTGCCAGTAGTACCAGGAACACCGGGGAGCTGTTTTTT.

This chain connects TRBV4-2 to TRBJ2-3; D unclear. The CDR3 is made up of 20 amino acids. V was pared by 4 bases and J by 0 bases, with 26 bases between. CDR1 LGHNA and CDR2 YNFKEQ come from the germline V gene. CDR3 sequence reads: CASSRNNAHSTVGSTDTQYF. CDR3 nucleotide sequence: TGTGCCAGCAGCCGAAACAACGCTCACTCAACGGTTGGGAGCACAGATACGCAGTATTTT.

In its sample, this clone was seen a few times. The CDR3 spells CASSPYEQYF. The CDR3 region has the DNA TGTGCCAGCAGCCCCTACGAGCAGTACTTC. This chain connects TRBV11-2 to TRBJ2-7; D call uncertain. Germline V gives CDR1 SGHAT, CDR2 FQNNGV. The CDR3 spans 10 residues. The V end lost 5 bases, the J end lost 2 bases, and 1 base lay between the germline ends.

This clone was observed a few times. CDR3 in DNA: TGTGCCAGCAGTCCCTCCCAGGGGCTCGTGGGGGAGGAGACCCAGTACTTC. Encoded protein: CASSPSQGLVGEETQYF. J is TRBJ2-5 and V is TRBV28; D is perhaps TRBD1 (6 bases). V was cut by 5 bases and J by 5 bases, with 24 bases left in between. This CDR3 has 17 amino acids. CDR1 and CDR2 (germline): MDHEN, SYDVKM.

This clone was detected only a few times. The chain combines TRBV4-2 with TRBJ2-3; D is unclear. The CDR3 runs to 16 residues. The germline V gene encodes CDR1 LGHNA and CDR2 YNFKEQ. V shed 1 base and J shed 0 bases, with 11 bases lying between them. Written as DNA, the CDR3 is TGTGCCAGCAGCCAAGGGCTAAGCGCCAGCACAGATACGCAGTATTTT. It translates to CASSQGLSASTDTQYF.

This clone was seen more than once but under ten times. The rearrangement uses TRBV2 and TRBJ2-2; TRBD1 aligns across 8 bases. CDR1 is SNHLY, CDR2 FYNNEI, per germline. The CDR3 sequence is 14 residues long. The ends lost 4 bases at V and 5 bases at J; junction bases unmatched: 3. The CDR3 region is CASSVQGGTGELFF. CDR3 sequence (DNA): TGTGCCAGCAGTGTACAGGGGGGTACCGGGGAGCTGTTTTTT.

This clone showed up just a few times. This chain connects TRBV15 to TRBJ2-7; D assignment may be TRBD1 or TRBD2 (5 bases each). The CDR3 covers 16 residues. The germline V gene encodes CDR1 LNHNV and CDR2 YYDKDF (reference sequence). The ends were cut back, 1 base at V and 0 bases at J, with 13 bases in the middle. The CDR3 here is CATSRGGTTPSYEQYF. DNA of the CDR3: TGTGCCACCAGCAGAGGTGGGACCACCCCCTCCTACGAGCAGTACTTC.

This clone was picked up a small number of times. V is TRBV6-5 and J is TRBJ2-1, with D unresolved. V was cut by 6 bases and J by 7 bases, with 7 bases left in between. The CDR3 is made up of 11 amino acids. Looked up from germline, CDR1 is MNHEY and CDR2 is SVGAGI. This CDR3 is CASSHPNEQFF. The CDR3 DNA reads as TGTGCCAGCAGCCACCCAAATGAGCAGTTCTTC.

This clone was detected only a few times. The genes are TRBV6-5 and TRBJ2-7; 7 bases are a match to TRBD1. This CDR3 region has 14 residues. The germline gives CDR1 MNHEY, CDR2 SVGAGI. Germline trimming cut 4 bases from V and 5 bases from J; bases unmatched to any gene: 8. DNA for the CDR3: TGTGCCAGCAGTTTGACAGGGTGGAAGGACGAGCAGTACTTC. It translates to CASSLTGWKDEQYF.

The rearrangement joins TRBV28 to TRBJ2-4; 10 bases align to TRBD1. Germline V gene lookup returns CDR1 MDHEN and CDR2 SYDVKM. This CDR3 spans 16 amino acids. V lost 9 bases to trimming and J lost 1 base; unmatched junction nucleotides: 9. CDR3 DNA sequence: TGTGCCAGTACTTACCAGGGACAGGGGGCCAAAAACATTCAGTACTTC. Amino acid sequence: CASTYQGQGAKNIQYF.

This clone has a handful of counts. Written as DNA, the CDR3 is TGTGCCAGCAGCGTCCGGGACACAGCCTACAATGAGCAGTTCTTC. It translates to CASSVRDTAYNEQFF. V is TRBV9 and J is TRBJ2-1; TRBD1 might be the D (6 bases). CDR3 length: 15 amino acids. CDR1 and CDR2 (germline): SGDLS, YYNGEE. V shed 2 bases and J shed 2 bases, with 11 bases lying between them. Based on the CDR3 plus reference TRBV9 and TRBJ2-1, the full variable domain is DSGVTQTPKHLITATGQRVTLRCSPRSGDLSVYWYQQSLDQGLQFLIQYYNGEERAKGNILERFSAQQFPDLHSELNLSSLELGDSALYFCASSVRDTAYNEQFFGPGTRLTVL.

This clone turned up a few times. V usage is TRBV2 and J usage is TRBJ2-7, with D possibly being TRBD2 (5 bases). V was pared by 7 bases and J by 4 bases, with 20 bases between. The CDR3 is 15 residues long. The V gene's germline CDR1 is SNHLY and CDR2 FYNNEI. CDR3 sequence (DNA): TGTGCCAGCAAACTAGGGTCCTCCTACGGGTACGAGCAGTACTTC. Protein: CASKLGSSYGYEQYF.

Only a few counts were recorded for this clone. The chain recombines TRBV29-1 with TRBJ2-5; TRBD2 matches at 11 bases. The CDR3 extends over 15 amino acids. V dropped 6 bases and J dropped 4; count of bases not matched to a gene: 10. Germline V CDR1 and CDR2: SQVTM, ANQGSEA. Here the CDR3 reads CSVFPYSGRAETQYF. The CDR3 region has the DNA TGCAGCGTCTTCCCCTATAGCGGGAGGGCAGAGACCCAGTACTTC.

Note on this clone: The sample holds other DNA sequences that translate to the same CDR3. The gene calls are TRBV5-1 and TRBJ2-1; 11 positions agree with TRBD2. The trim removed 4 bases at V and 4 bases at J, leaving 4 bases unmatched. CDR3 size: 15 residues. Germline V gene data show CDR1 as SGHRS and CDR2 as YFSETQ. Here the CDR3 reads CASSPTSGSYNEQFF. The CDR3 nucleotides are TGCGCCAGCAGCCCAACTAGCGGGAGTTACAATGAGCAGTTCTTC.

As for this clone: Additional DNA sequences in this sample encode the identical CDR3. This chain connects TRBV29-1 to TRBJ2-7, with D hard to call. This CDR3 has 12 amino acids. CDR1 and CDR2 (germline): SQVTM, ANQGSEA. Trimming left V 6 bases short and J 1 base short, with 10 bases between. The CDR3 DNA follows: TGCAGCGTCGGACGGTCATCCTACGAGCAGTACTTC. Residues: CSVGRSSYEQYF.